The clone carrying this T cell receptor (beta chain) has just a few counts. This sample's treatment: preoperative locoregional IRX-2 cytokine immunotherapy. Samples came from a phase Ib trial of preoperative locoregional IRX-2 cytokine immunotherapy. The assay was immunoSEQ multiplex PCR, and TCRdb's table has in-frame clones only and misses some. The table includes about 42,000 clones, about 80% detected once. This specimen comes from a study of preoperative IRX-2 immunotherapy in early breast cancer. This clonotype originated in a human donor with breast cancer. The sequencing here drew on tumor tissue, taken after IRX-2 immunotherapy.

The CDR3 reads CASSEGTGRYEQYF. The CDR3 DNA reads TGTGCCAGCAGCGAGGGGACAGGGAGGTACGAGCAGTACTTC. The V gene is TRBV11-3, the J gene TRBJ2-7; the match to TRBD1 covers 9 bases. The CDR3 loop spans 14 amino acids. V trimming: 5 bases; J trimming: 4 bases; junction bases outside the gene matches: 6. The V gene's germline CDR1 is SGHNT and CDR2 YENEEA.